A single sample gave rise to the 3 T cell receptor beta chains below, sequenced in a study of B cell selection in AIRE deficiency. Data came from immunoSEQ multiplex PCR; TCRdb stores just in-frame clones and leaves some out. In the table there are 20,000 to 30,000 clones, 92% of which are singletons. Sorted regulatory T cells were CD4-positive, CD25-high and CD127-low or negative. Sequencing used CD4+CD25+ Tregs sorted from PBMCs. All receptors derive from a human donor in good health.

The gene calls are TRBV5-1 and TRBJ2-3, with D perhaps TRBD2 (5 bases). The CDR3 consists of 15 residues. Germline CDR1 SGHRS, CDR2 YFSETQ. The V end was cut by 5 bases, the J end by 5 bases, with 18 bases between. Written as DNA, the CDR3 is TGCGCCAGCAGGTCCCGGGGTTTTGGTGGAGATACGCAGTATTTT. Translation: CASRSRGFGGDTQYF.

This chain links TRBV2 with TRBJ2-7; perhaps TRBD2 as D (7 bases). The germline gives CDR1 SNHLY, CDR2 FYNNEI. Trimming cost V 1 base and J 2 bases, with 21 bases left between them. This CDR3 spans 18 amino acids. This CDR3 is CASSEDGGARSWPYEQYF. CDR3 coding DNA: TGTGCCAGCAGTGAAGATGGGGGGGCGCGAAGCTGGCCCTACGAGCAGTACTTC.

The chain links TRBV10-2 to TRBJ1-5, with a weak D call TRBD1 (5 bases). Trimming took off 4 bases at V and 2 bases at J, with 12 bases between the two ends. In germline, CDR1 is WSHSY, CDR2 SAAADI. CDR3 length equals 15 residues. The CDR3 DNA reads as TGCGCCAGCAGTGTAAAAGGGGCGGGCAATCAGCCCCAGCATTTT. This sequence encodes CASSVKGAGNQPQHF.